Sequencing of this T cell receptor (beta chain) was carried out in a study of blood T cell repertoires in COVID-19. As for the study in general: Sources were T cells, B-cell-depleted T cells, or PBMCs; the material itself was cDNA or gDNA.

TCRdb keeps only in-frame clones here, not all; method: immunoSEQ multiplex PCR. The table shows more than 300,000 clones, with more than 75% occurring only once. V gave up 1 base and J gave up 1 base, with 7 bases separating them. The CDR3 has 13 residues. Germline lookup yields CDR1 GTSNPN and CDR2 SVGIG (reference sequence). J is TRBJ2-5 and V is TRBV30, with a tentative D call TRBD2 (5 bases). Sequencing used peripheral blood. This receptor was obtained from a woman aged 25 to 39 with COVID-19, enrolled during active disease. The CDR3: CAWSGEPQETQYF. The CDR3 DNA reads TGTGCCTGGAGTGGGGAGCCCCAAGAGACCCAGTACTTC.